These 23 T cell receptor beta chains were all obtained from the same sample, sequenced in a study of tumor-infiltrating lymphocytes in oesophageal squamous cell carcinoma listed by TCRdb under 2016. Receptor amplification or capture employed PCR. Sequencing instrument: Illumina HiSeq 2000. The public reads were run again by TCRdb, first through fastp at Q25 and then through MiXCR, and only productive beta chains were kept. All rows with the same CDR3 protein become a single entry with the most common DNA and genes. The sample table records about 13,000 distinct CDR3 sequences; approximately 50% of these occur just once. Jointly, the top ten make up around 35% of the sample. The sequenced sample consisted of esophageal tumor tissue. The receptor source for this set is a male donor with esophageal squamous cell carcinoma.

The J gene is TRBJ2-4, the V gene TRBV7-6, with 7 bases lining up with TRBD1. The end of the DNA aligns better with TRBJ2-7, so the J call may be wrong. The CDR3 has 17 residues. Germline V CDR1 and CDR2: SGHVS, FNYEAQ. The CDR3 is CASSLNKGGKASYEQYF. The CDR3 nucleotides are TGTGCCAGCAGCTTAAATAAAGGGGGCAAGGCCTCCTACGAGCAGTACTTC.

The chain uses TRBV11-2 and TRBJ2-7; D uncertain. The end of the DNA fits TRBJ1-2 better, so the J call may be wrong. There are 14 residues in the CDR3. Germline-derived CDR1 and CDR2 are SGHAT and FQNNGV. CDR3 DNA: TGTGCCAGCAGCTTAGATAGGACGTCTGATGGCTACACCTTC. Its protein product is CASSLDRTSDGYTF.

The table lists this clonotype with many counts. The chain joins TRBV7-3 to TRBJ1-2; 9 bases match TRBD1. CDR3 length: 15 residues. Germline V gene sequence: CDR1 SGHTA, CDR2 FQGTGA. J gave up 6 bases and V 4 bases, and 9 bases lay outside the gene matches. The CDR3 loop reads CASSSTGTGYNGYTF. As DNA, the CDR3 is TGTGCCAGCAGCTCGACCGGGACAGGGTACAATGGCTACACCTTC.

The chain combines TRBV28 with TRBJ2-4; no definite D call. The J call is in doubt because the DNA end fits TRBJ2-1 better. Germline CDR1 MDHEN, CDR2 SYDVKM. The CDR3 extends over 11 amino acids. In DNA, the CDR3 is TGTGCCAGCAGCGAGATAAATGAGCAGTTCTTC. Translating it yields CASSEINEQFF.

J is TRBJ2-1 and V is TRBV7-2; D call uncertain. Gene TRBJ2-7 matches the end of the DNA better, so the J call may be wrong. The CDR3 consists of 11 residues. Germline V CDR1 and CDR2: SGHTA, FQGNSA. CDR3 coding DNA: TGTGCCAGCAGCGCACAGTACGAGCAGTACTTC. It codes for CASSAQYEQYF.

The chain couples TRBV7-8 to TRBJ2-5, with D perhaps TRBD1 (6 bases). The CDR3 extends over 15 amino acids. V lost 4 bases to trimming and J lost 5 bases, with 17 bases between them. Looked up from germline, CDR1 is SGHVS and CDR2 is FQNEAQ. The CDR3 coding sequence is TGTGCCAGCAGCTCTTCCGGGACAATGAGGGAGACCCAGTACTTC. Its protein product is CASSSSGTMRETQYF.

The count of this clonotype is one. The chain uses TRBV6-6 and TRBJ2-3; D may be TRBD1 (5 bases). The J call is uncertain, as TRBJ2-1 better fits the DNA end. This CDR3 has 15 amino acids. Per the germline V gene, CDR1 is MNHNY and CDR2 is SVGAGI (reference sequence). The chain's CDR3 is CASSVDTSSYNEQFF. The CDR3 coding sequence is TGTGCCAGCAGTGTGGACACGAGCTCCTACAATGAGCAGTTCTTC.

The chain recombines TRBV7-6 with TRBJ2-1; possibly TRBD1 for D (6 bases). The J call may not be correct, given that the DNA end is closer to TRBJ2-7. Germline lookup yields CDR1 SGHVS and CDR2 FNYEAQ. This CDR3 has 15 amino acids. In DNA, the CDR3 is TGTGCCAGCAGCTTAGTGCCAGGGGAAGGCTACGAGCAGTACTTC. Encoded protein: CASSLVPGEGYEQYF.

This clonotype was observed a handful of times. This chain connects TRBV7-3 to TRBJ2-1, with TRBD2 matching 7 bases. CDR3 length equals 16 residues. Germline assignment: CDR1 SGHTA and CDR2 FQGTGA. Germline trimming cut 2 bases from V and 10 bases from J; bases unmatched to any gene: 14. The CDR3 sequence: CASSLGPSGKWGEQFF. CDR3 coding DNA: TGTGCCAGCAGCTTAGGTCCTAGCGGCAAATGGGGAGAGCAGTTCTTC. The entire variable domain, with the rest obtained from reference TRBV7-3 and TRBJ2-1, is as follows: GAGVSQTPSNKVTEKGKYVELRCDPISGHTALYWYRQSLGQGPEFLIYFQGTGAADDSGLPNDRFFAVRPEGSVSTLKIQRTERGDSAVYLCASSLGPSGKWGEQFFGPGTRLTVL.

J is TRBJ2-1 and V is TRBV7-2; D is ambiguous. CDR3 length equals 14 residues. The V gene's germline CDR1 is SGHTA and CDR2 FQGNSA. V was shortened by 5 bases and J by 9 bases, with 17 bases between the two germline ends. This CDR3 is CASSPWAVGGEQFF. In nucleotides, the CDR3 is TGTGCCAGCAGCCCCTGGGCGGTTGGTGGTGAGCAGTTCTTC.

This chain joins TRBV7-3 and TRBJ2-3, with a possible D match to TRBD2 (5 bases). The end of the DNA fits TRBJ2-1 better, so the J call may be wrong. CDR3 length equals 14 residues. The germline CDR1 and CDR2 sequences are SGHTA and FQGTGA. The CDR3: CASSLGSLANEQFF. CDR3 DNA: TGTGCCAGCAGCTTAGGTTCGCTAGCCAATGAGCAGTTCTTC.

This clonotype is judged medium-sized (0.01 to 0.1%). The genes are TRBV7-8 and TRBJ2-7, with a possible D match to TRBD1 (5 bases). CDR3 length: 12 residues. Deletions cut 1 base from V and 12 bases from J, with 13 bases between. The germline V gene encodes CDR1 SGHVS and CDR2 FQNEAQ. In DNA form, the CDR3 reads TGTGCCAGCAGCTTAGTTTGGGGCTATTCGTACTTC. This codes for CASSLVWGYSYF.

The chain carries TRBV7-8 and TRBJ2-3; tentatively, D is TRBD2 (6 bases). Looked up from germline, CDR1 is SGHVS and CDR2 is FQNEAQ. The CDR3 covers 16 residues. V shed 5 bases and J shed 5 bases, with 20 bases lying between them. The CDR3 sequence: CASSPSGPQAVDTQYF. CDR3 bases: TGTGCCAGCAGCCCCAGCGGGCCTCAAGCGGTAGATACGCAGTATTTT.

The gene calls are TRBV7-2 and TRBJ1-2; 7 positions match TRBD1. Germline V gene lookup returns CDR1 SGHTA and CDR2 FQGNSA. The CDR3 has 15 amino acids. After removal of 4 bases from V and 2 bases from J, the junction contained 7 bases not matched to a gene. CDR3 sequence reads: CASSSPAQGNYGYTF. The CDR3 nucleotides read TGTGCCAGCAGCTCCCCCGCACAGGGGAACTATGGCTACACCTTC.

By sample share, this clonotype is medium-sized. The DNA for the CDR3 is TGTGCCAGCAGTTACACAGGCCTGAACACTGAAGCTTTCTTT. Translated, it gives CASSYTGLNTEAFF. J is TRBJ1-1 and V is TRBV6-6; tentatively, D is TRBD1 (5 bases). Germline assignment: CDR1 MNHNY and CDR2 SVGAGI (reference sequence). The CDR3 spans 14 residues. V was clipped by 2 bases and J by 0 bases, with 7 bases between them.

This clonotype was seen more than once but under ten times. CDR3 in amino acids: CASSFWRAGVETQYF. CDR3 bases: TGTGCCAGCAGTTTTTGGAGAGCGGGGGTAGAGACCCAGTACTTC. V gene TRBV12-3 or TRBV12-4 combines with J gene TRBJ2-5; 8 bases match TRBD2. This CDR3 contains 15 residues. Losses at the gene ends were 3 bases for V and 4 bases for J; bases not matched to a gene: 7.

This clonotype was counted ten times or more. This sequence joins TRBV27 and TRBJ2-3; 16 nucleotides align to TRBD2. Germline assignment: CDR1 MNHEY and CDR2 SMNVEV (reference sequence). Germline trimming cut 5 bases from V and 4 bases from J; bases unmatched to any gene: 18. This CDR3 has 21 amino acids. CDR3 DNA: TGTGCCAGCAGTATCGGGACTAGCGGGAGGGCCAGGTATGGATTGCCAGATACGCAGTATTTT. This gives the protein CASSIGTSGRARYGLPDTQYF.

CDR3 bases: TGTGCCAGCAGCTTCCGACTACAGGAGCAGTTCTTC. As protein: CASSFRLQEQFF. The chain uses TRBV7-6 and TRBJ2-1; the D gene is possibly TRBD2 (5 bases). This CDR3 has 12 residues. Per germline, CDR1 SGHVS and CDR2 FNYEAQ. The V gene lost 3 bases and the J gene lost 10 bases, with 10 bases spanning the gap. Complete variable domain (other parts from reference TRBV7-6 and TRBJ2-1): GAGVSQSPRYKVTKRGQDVALRCDPISGHVSLYWYRQALGQGPEFLTYFNYEAQQDKSGLPNDRFSAERPEGSISTLTIQRTEQRDSAMYRCASSFRLQEQFFGPGTRLTVL.

The chain's CDR3 is CASSRQGGVYEQYF. The CDR3 DNA sequence: TGTGCCAGCAGCCGACAGGGGGGAGTCTACGAGCAGTACTTC. This sequence joins TRBV7-2 and TRBJ2-3; 9 bases are shared with TRBD1. The DNA end is a closer match to TRBJ2-7, so the J assignment may be wrong. The CDR3 runs to 14 residues. Germline loops: CDR1 SGHTA, CDR2 FQGNSA.

This clonotype has ten or more counts. The junction departs from the called germline gene at one end, perhaps through a read error. The chain employs TRBV28 and TRBJ2-7; D might be TRBD1 (5 bases). Germline V gene lookup returns CDR1 MDHEN and CDR2 SYDVKM. CDR3 size: 14 residues. CDR3 sequence: CASSFPGLNSPLHF. The CDR3 nucleotides are TGTGCCAGCAGTTTTCCAGGGCTTAATTCACCCCTCCACTTC.

This chain joins TRBV7-3 and TRBJ2-7, with D possibly matching TRBD2 (5 bases). The end of the DNA is better explained by TRBJ2-5, so the J call may be wrong. Germline values: CDR1 SGHTA, CDR2 FQGTGA. This CDR3 comprises 14 residues. The CDR3 DNA sequence: TGTGCCAGCAGCTTAAGAGGGCATGGGGAGACCCAGTACTTC. It is translated as CASSLRGHGETQYF.

A few counts support this clonotype. This chain links TRBV6-6 with TRBJ1-1; tentatively, D is TRBD1 (6 bases). V gave up 0 bases and J gave up 8 bases, with 13 bases separating them. The CDR3 has 14 residues. Looked up from germline, CDR1 is MNHNY and CDR2 is SVGAGI (reference sequence). The CDR3 region is CASSYSTGGHEAFF. In DNA, the CDR3 is TGTGCCAGCAGTTACTCGACGGGGGGCCACGAAGCTTTCTTT.

Concerning this clonotype itself: A read error is possible here, since a much larger clone lies one base away. The rearrangement uses TRBV10-3 and TRBJ2-5; 14 bases agree with TRBD2. V dropped 6 bases and J dropped 11; count of bases not matched to a gene: 17. The CDR3 spans 17 residues. CDR1 is ENHRY, CDR2 SYGVKD, per germline. Here the CDR3 DNA reads TGTGCCATCAGACCGGGACTAGCGGGAGCCCTTGACAATGAGCAGTACTTC. Protein sequence: CAIRPGLAGALDNEQYF.